Shown below are 11 T cell receptor beta chains from a single sample sequenced in a study of T cells expressing NK-cell markers. TCRdb re-called the 5' RACE reads and catalogs CDR3 proteins one per entry, DNA excluded. The table lists 20,000 to 25,000 distinct CDR3 sequences. The sample consisted of blood T cells: a sorted CD56 or NKG2C T cell subset, CD4+ or CD8+ T cells, or bulk PBMC T cells (not recorded which). Receptors originate from a man between 18 and 69 years old in good health.

This chain uses TRBV7-2 with TRBJ2-7; the TCRdb call, TRBD1, lacks DNA for checking. The germline V gene encodes CDR1 SGHTA and CDR2 FQGNSA. This CDR3 region has 15 residues. The CDR3 region is CASSPGTGYTYEQYF.

The chain uses TRBV20-1 and TRBJ2-7; TCRdb lists TRBD1, though no DNA is available to test this call. Germline values: CDR1 DFQATT, CDR2 SNEGSKA (reference sequence). The CDR3 is 14 residues long. This CDR3 reads CSARAGQGIYEQYF.

The V call is TRBV11-2, the J call TRBJ2-3; the D call of TRBD1 rests on TCRdb alone, since no DNA is present to check it. The length of the CDR3 is 14 residues. Germline-derived CDR1 and CDR2 are SGHAT and FQNNGV. CDR3 amino acids: CASRRQGYTDTQYF. Together with reference TRBV11-2 and TRBJ2-3, the CDR3 gives the full variable domain: EAGVAQSPRYKIIEKRQSVAFWCNPISGHATLYWYQQILGQGPKLLIQFQNNGVVDDSQLPKDRFSAERLKGVDSTLKIQPAKLEDSAVYLCASRRQGYTDTQYFGPGTRLTVL.

The chain employs TRBV15 and TRBJ1-2. From germline, CDR1 is LNHNV and CDR2 YYDKDF (reference sequence). The CDR3 has 15 residues. The CDR3 sequence: CATSRDLSLSYGYTF. Looking up the rest from reference TRBV15 and TRBJ1-2 gives the full variable domain: DAMVIQNPRYQVTQFGKPVTLSCSQTLNHNVMYWYQQKSSQAPKLLFHYYDKDFNNEADTPDNFQSRRPNTSFCFLDIRSPGLGDTAMYLCATSRDLSLSYGYTFGSGTRLTVV.

CDR3 sequence: CASSHIVGDTEAFF. This chain uses TRBV4-3 with TRBJ1-1. This CDR3 has 14 amino acids. CDR1 is LGHNA, CDR2 YSLEER, per germline.

This chain uses TRBV28 with TRBJ2-7; TCRdb lists TRBD1, though no DNA is available to test this call. The germline gives CDR1 MDHEN, CDR2 SYDVKM. CDR3 size: 14 residues. The CDR3 protein is CASSVGQGVYEQYF.

The chain couples TRBV4-1 to TRBJ2-1; TCRdb lists TRBD1, though no DNA is available to test this call. Germline CDR1 MGHRA, CDR2 YSYEKL. The CDR3 runs 16 residues. CDR3: CASSQEGRGAYNEQFF.

This rearrangement joins TRBV3-1 to TRBJ2-1; with no DNA, the TCRdb D assignment of TRBD1 cannot be verified. This CDR3 is 18 amino acids long. From germline, CDR1 is LGHDT and CDR2 YNNKEL (reference sequence). This CDR3 is CASSQDRFGRGLGNEQFF.

The chain recombines TRBV15 with TRBJ1-1; the D gene TCRdb calls, TRBD1, cannot be checked with no DNA. The CDR3 length is 17 residues. Germline V gene sequence: CDR1 LNHNV, CDR2 YYDKDF (reference sequence). The CDR3 here is CATSRVTSPDRYTEAFF. The whole variable domain, remainder taken from reference TRBV15 and TRBJ1-1, is DAMVIQNPRYQVTQFGKPVTLSCSQTLNHNVMYWYQQKSSQAPKLLFHYYDKDFNNEADTPDNFQSRRPNTSFCFLDIRSPGLGDTAMYLCATSRVTSPDRYTEAFFGQGTRLTVV.

This rearrangement joins TRBV20-1 to TRBJ1-2; there is no DNA to check the TCRdb D call of TRBD1. The CDR3 runs 12 residues. Per germline, CDR1 DFQATT and CDR2 SNEGSKA (reference sequence). The CDR3 loop reads CSVTGGDYGYTF.

The chain joins TRBV7-2 to TRBJ1-3; the D call of TRBD1 rests on TCRdb alone, since no DNA is present to check it. This CDR3 region has 17 residues. Germline V CDR1 and CDR2: SGHTA, FQGNSA. CDR3 amino acids: CASSLVGRGLAGNTIYF.